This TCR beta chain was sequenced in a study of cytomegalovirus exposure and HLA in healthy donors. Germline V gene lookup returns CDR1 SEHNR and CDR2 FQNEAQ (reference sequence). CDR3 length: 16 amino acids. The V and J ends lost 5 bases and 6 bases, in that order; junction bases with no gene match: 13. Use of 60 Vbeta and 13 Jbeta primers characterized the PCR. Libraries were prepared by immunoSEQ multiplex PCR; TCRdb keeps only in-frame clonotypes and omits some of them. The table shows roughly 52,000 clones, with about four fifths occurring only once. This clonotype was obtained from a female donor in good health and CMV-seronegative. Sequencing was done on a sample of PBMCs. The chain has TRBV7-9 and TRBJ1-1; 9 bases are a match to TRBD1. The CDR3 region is CASSQYRDRASPEAFF. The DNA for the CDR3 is TGTGCCAGCAGCCAATACCGGGACAGGGCTTCCCCTGAAGCTTTCTTT.